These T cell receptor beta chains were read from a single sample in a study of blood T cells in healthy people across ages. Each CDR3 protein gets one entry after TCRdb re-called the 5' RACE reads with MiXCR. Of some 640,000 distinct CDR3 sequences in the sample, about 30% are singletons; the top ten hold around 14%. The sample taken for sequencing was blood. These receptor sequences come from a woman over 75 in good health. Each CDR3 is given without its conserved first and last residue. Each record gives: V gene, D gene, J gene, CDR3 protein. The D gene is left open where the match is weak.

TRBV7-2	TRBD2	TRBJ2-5	ASSPREGKVETQY
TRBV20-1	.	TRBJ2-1	SATPGAGSEQF
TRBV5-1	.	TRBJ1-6	ASSSEGVDNSPLH
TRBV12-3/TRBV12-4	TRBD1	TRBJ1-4	ASTGQSGEKLF
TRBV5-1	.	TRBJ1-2	ASTPYPSYGYT
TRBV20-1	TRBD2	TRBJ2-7	SAVSSGGY
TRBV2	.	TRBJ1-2	ASHVAGKGGYT
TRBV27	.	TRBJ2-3	ASRGGLADTQY
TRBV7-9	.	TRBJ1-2	ASSLLSDSSGYT
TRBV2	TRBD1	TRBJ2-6	ASRGQGAPSGANVLT
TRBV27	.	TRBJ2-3	ACSPPHGTQY
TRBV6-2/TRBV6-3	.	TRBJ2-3	ASTRDWLGGPADTQY
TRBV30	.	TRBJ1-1	AWSVPSLGHFEAF
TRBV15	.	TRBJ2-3	ATSGTADTQY
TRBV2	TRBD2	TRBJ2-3	ATPGLAGAIGDSQY
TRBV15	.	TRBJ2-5	ATSRDQRRETQY
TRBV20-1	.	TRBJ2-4	SALPAKNIQY
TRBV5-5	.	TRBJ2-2	ASSRGGGNTGELF
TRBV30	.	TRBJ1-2	AWRALGQGTFGGYT
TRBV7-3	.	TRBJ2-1	ASSEDTYNEQF
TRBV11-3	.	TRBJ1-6	ASSLGQTGSPLH
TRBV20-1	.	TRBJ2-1	SARHGQAGEQF
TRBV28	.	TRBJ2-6	ASSLYQASGANVLT
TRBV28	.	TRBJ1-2	ASSLIDRRESYT
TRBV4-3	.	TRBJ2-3	ASSQGPVRDTQY
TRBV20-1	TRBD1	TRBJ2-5	SAVRDRVEETQY
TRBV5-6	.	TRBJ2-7	ASSNPRERAGYEQY
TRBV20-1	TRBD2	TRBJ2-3	SAVRGGATDTQY
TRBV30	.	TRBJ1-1	AWSVLRQPEAF